The 4 T cell receptor beta chains presented below share a single source sample, sequenced in a study of blood T cells in healthy people across ages. Using a J-beta primer mix together with a sample-barcoded 5' primer, a second PCR was run for 7 to 11 cycles. One entry per CDR3 protein results from TCRdb running MiXCR on the 5' RACE reads. This table holds around 1.7 million distinct CDR3 sequences, about 30% found once. Material for sequencing was blood. The receptors were sampled from a woman aged 25 to 39 in good health.

The CDR3 region has the DNA TGTGCCAGCAGCCACCGGGACAGGGGCGGTGGCTACACCTTC. The encoded protein is CASSHRDRGGGYTF. This rearrangement joins TRBV3-1 to TRBJ1-2, with 10 bases identical to TRBD1. Trimming took 3 bases from V and 7 from J; bases not matched to a gene: 5. CDR1 and CDR2 (germline): LGHDT, YNNKEL (reference sequence). The CDR3 is 14 amino acids. Complete variable domain (other parts from reference TRBV3-1 and TRBJ1-2): DTAVSQTPKYLVTQMGNDKSIKCEQNLGHDTMYWYKQDSKKFLKIMFSYNNKELIINETVPNRFSPKSPDKAHLNLHINSLELGDSAVYFCASSHRDRGGGYTFGSGTRLTVV.

Note on this clonotype: One base away lies a much larger clone, so this may be a sequencing read error. This sequence joins TRBV10-3 and TRBJ2-5; D might be TRBD1 (5 bases). Germline CDR1 ENHRY, CDR2 SYGVKD. This CDR3 is 14 amino acids long. The DNA for the CDR3 is TGTGTCATCAGTGTTACCGCAGGGATGGAGACCCAGTACTTC. The encoded protein is CVISVTAGMETQYF.

Of note for this clonotype: The junction departs from the called germline gene at one end, perhaps through a read error. The V call is TRBV20-1, the J call TRBJ1-2; D perhaps matches TRBD1 (5 bases). Germline CDR1 is DFQATT and CDR2 is SNEGSKA (reference sequence). The CDR3 runs to 15 residues. CDR3 nucleotide sequence: TGCAGTGCTAGGGCCCAGACAGAAACCTCCTATGGCCACACCTTC. Protein: CSARAQTETSYGHTF.

The gene calls are TRBV6-5 and TRBJ2-3; the match to TRBD2 covers 12 bases. Germline V gene sequence: CDR1 MNHEY, CDR2 SVGAGI. V lost 8 bases, J lost 5 bases, and 11 bases stayed unmatched. The CDR3 runs to 16 residues. The CDR3 region is CASRGASGGAGDTQYF. The CDR3 bases are TGTGCCAGCCGAGGAGCTAGCGGGGGGGCTGGAGATACGCAGTATTTT.